The T cell receptor beta chain under discussion was sequenced for a study of cytomegalovirus exposure and HLA in healthy donors. With 60 Vbeta and 13 Jbeta primers, the PCR was carried out. Produced via immunoSEQ multiplex PCR; TCRdb's table is partial and in-frame only. This table has 130,000 to 150,000 clones, around 73% appearing once. As regards this clone: Within the sample, other DNA sequences also encode this same CDR3.

The germline V gene encodes CDR1 MNHEY and CDR2 SMNVEV (reference sequence). This CDR3 is built from 13 residues. The V gene lost 3 bases and the J gene lost 4 bases, with 9 bases spanning the gap. The sequenced sample consisted of PBMCs. The J gene is TRBJ1-1, the V gene TRBV27; D possibly corresponds to TRBD1 (5 bases). The clonotype was recovered from a female donor in good health and CMV-seronegative. The CDR3 reads CASSLRGSTEAFF. The CDR3, as DNA: TGTGCCAGCAGTTTGCGGGGGTCCACTGAAGCTTTCTTT.